The entry below describes one TCR beta chain. Its antigen is undetermined. Generated by immunoSEQ multiplex PCR, the TCRdb table keeps only in-frame clones and is missing some. Seen here are roughly 20,000 clones, 84% observed once, and the top ten hold around 16%. Second-dose groups at about 4 or about 12 weeks were pooled. These data come from a study of T cell responses to AZD1222 COVID-19 vaccine. The study, taken as a whole, reports: Spike was spanned by vaccine-associated CD4 TCRs, which were dominant at 160-218 and 743-854. Per reports, nearly half of all spike-specific TCRs target regions that are unmutated in variants. Repertoires in all cases were sampled only once the peak T cell response had passed.

Germline V gives CDR1 LNHDA, CDR2 SQIVND (reference sequence). The CDR3 extends over 15 amino acids. The J segment lost 1 base and the V segment lost 3 bases, leaving 4 bases of the junction unmatched. The TCR sequence derives from an adult who received the AZD1222 COVID-19 vaccine. This chain connects TRBV19 to TRBJ2-3; 7 bases align to TRBD1. Here the sequenced sample was peripheral blood, taken 28 days after the second AZD1222 dose. The CDR3 DNA reads as TGTGCCAGTAGTATGAGACAGGGCCGCACAGATACGCAGTATTTT. Residues: CASSMRQGRTDTQYF.